This is a list of T cell receptor beta chains from one sample in a study of metastatic and nonmetastatic thyroid tumors. With MiXCR, TCRdb called clones anew from the PCR reads. The table has 5,700 or so clones, around 37% seen once. Sequencing input: adjacent normal tissue. The receptors stem from a female donor with papillary thyroid cancer or a benign thyroid nodule (not recorded which). Some clones in this sample may be carry-over from other donors' samples. Both conserved end residues are part of each CDR3. The D gene is left open where the match is weak. Clone sizes are given selectively: once, few, many, or a class where the clone is expanded.

clone size,V gene,D gene,J gene,CDR3 protein,CDR3 DNA
few,TRBV20-1,TRBD1,TRBJ2-7,CSATSDRGLYEQYF,TGCAGTGCTACAAGCGACAGGGGGCTATACGAGCAGTACTTC
-,TRBV9,-,TRBJ1-2,CASSPEIYGYTF,TGTGCCAGTTCTCCTGAAATCTATGGCTACACCTTC
few,TRBV6-4,-,TRBJ2-7,CASSEGAGTPYEQYF,TGTGCCAGCAGTGAGGGTGCGGGAACACCCTACGAGCAGTACTTC
few,TRBV19,TRBD2,TRBJ2-1,CASMGGGGEQFF,TGTGCCAGTATGGGCGGGGGAGGTGAGCAGTTCTTC
-,TRBV11-3,-,TRBJ2-2,CASSLMGVNTGELFF,TGTGCCAGCAGTTTGATGGGAGTGAACACCGGGGAGCTGTTTTTT
few,TRBV9,-,TRBJ2-5,CASSVGEETQYF,TGTGCCAGCAGCGTAGGGGAAGAGACCCAGTACTTC
-,TRBV20-1,TRBD2,TRBJ2-7,CSSTNGTSGRAVNEQYF,TGCAGTTCTACCAACGGGACTAGCGGGAGGGCCGTTAACGAGCAGTACTTC
many,TRBV5-6,TRBD2,TRBJ2-3,CASSFLAGGGTDTQYF,TGTGCCAGCAGCTTCTTAGCGGGGGGGGGCACAGATACGCAGTATTTT
-,TRBV6-6,-,TRBJ2-1,CASSYSSSYNEQFF,TGTGCCAGCAGTTACTCTAGCTCTTACAATGAGCAGTTCTTC
few,TRBV11-3,-,TRBJ1-2,CASSPGGCMTFFVYTF,TGTGCCAGCAGCCCAGGAGGGTGCATGACCTTCTTCGTCTACACCTTC
-,TRBV5-1,TRBD2,TRBJ2-1,CASSSTSGGTNEQFF,TGCGCCAGCAGCTCGACTAGCGGGGGTACCAATGAGCAGTTCTTC
few,TRBV12-3/TRBV12-4,TRBD2,TRBJ2-1,CASSLAGDSDNEQFF,TGTGCCAGCAGCTTAGCGGGAGACAGCGACAATGAGCAGTTCTTC
-,TRBV18,-,TRBJ2-2,CASSPKRTGAANTGELFF,TGTGCCAGCTCACCAAAGAGAACGGGGGCCGCGAACACCGGGGAGCTGTTTTTT
-,TRBV11-2,-,TRBJ1-2,CASSQYRTANYGYTF,TGTGCCAGCAGCCAGTATCGGACAGCTAACTATGGCTACACCTTC
-,TRBV11-2,-,TRBJ2-7,CASSPRVESYEQYF,TGTGCCAGCAGCCCCCGGGTCGAATCCTACGAGCAGTACTTC
-,TRBV7-6,-,TRBJ2-5,CASSLAEGDAETQYF,TGTGCCAGCAGCTTAGCGGAAGGGGACGCGGAGACCCAGTACTTC
-,TRBV2,TRBD1,TRBJ2-7,CASTTGKTYEQYF,TGTGCCAGCACGACAGGGAAGACCTACGAGCAGTACTTC
-,TRBV5-1,-,TRBJ2-7,CASAPPGALSYEQYF,TGCGCTAGCGCCCCGCCGGGGGCCCTCTCCTACGAGCAGTACTTC
few,TRBV11-2,TRBD2,TRBJ2-3,CASSLWSAGESTDTQYF,TGTGCCAGCAGCCTTTGGAGCGCGGGAGAGAGCACAGATACGCAGTATTTT
-,TRBV18,-,TRBJ1-2,CASSPPQGFNYGYTF,TGTGCCAGCTCACCACCACAGGGATTTAACTATGGCTACACCTTC
few,TRBV28,TRBD2,TRBJ2-1,CASNGWSSGTSYNEQFF,TGTGCCAGCAACGGGTGGTCTAGCGGTACATCCTACAATGAGCAGTTCTTC
few,TRBV5-1,TRBD2,TRBJ2-1,CASSWTSGNNEQFF,TGCGCCAGCAGCTGGACTAGCGGGAACAATGAGCAGTTCTTC